This entry lists 28 T cell receptor beta chains sequenced from one sample in a study of cytomegalovirus exposure and HLA in healthy donors. Generated by immunoSEQ multiplex PCR, the TCRdb table keeps only in-frame clones and is missing some. The repertoire holds 100,000 to 120,000 clones, roughly 88% seen once, with 3% in the top ten. Material: PBMCs. All receptors come from a woman younger than 35 in good health and CMV-seronegative.

The V gene is TRBV30, the J gene TRBJ2-7; 7 nucleotides agree with TRBD1. The CDR3 has 13 residues. V lost 1 base to trimming and J lost 5 bases; unmatched junction nucleotides: 5. The germline V gene has CDR1 GTSNPN and CDR2 SVGIG (reference sequence). The CDR3 DNA sequence: TGTGCCTGGAGTGAGGGGGCGGAAAACGAGCAGTACTTC. It encodes CAWSEGAENEQYF.

This sequence joins TRBV7-6 and TRBJ1-1; no definite D call. The CDR3 extends over 14 amino acids. CDR1 and CDR2 (germline): SGHVS, FNYEAQ. V shed 5 bases and J shed 2 bases, with 12 bases lying between them. CDR3 sequence: CASSPGPLNTEAFF. CDR3 DNA: TGTGCCAGCAGCCCCGGTCCCCTTAACACTGAAGCTTTCTTT.

This clone has only a few counts. V is TRBV7-9 and J is TRBJ2-3; D not certain. Germline CDR1 reads SEHNR; CDR2 reads FQNEAQ (reference sequence). V lost 4 bases and J lost 6, with 8 bases in between. There are 12 residues in the CDR3. The CDR3 protein is CASSSHLDTQYF. CDR3 nucleotide sequence: TGTGCCAGCAGCTCCCACTTGGATACGCAGTATTTT.

The rearrangement links TRBV5-1 to TRBJ1-2; perhaps TRBD1 as D (6 bases). Germline CDR1 is SGHRS and CDR2 is YFSETQ. Trimming took 1 base from V and 3 from J, leaving 7 bases between them. This CDR3 comprises 13 residues. CDR3 in DNA: TGCGCCAGCAGCTTGCCAGGGGACTATGGCTACACCTTC. Encoded protein: CASSLPGDYGYTF.

The J gene is TRBJ1-1, the V gene TRBV28; D remains ambiguous. This CDR3 comprises 16 residues. Germline V gene lookup returns CDR1 MDHEN and CDR2 SYDVKM. V gave up 3 bases and J gave up 0 bases, with 14 bases separating them. The CDR3 DNA is TGTGCCAGCAGTTTGATGGGCGAACCCATGAACACTGAAGCTTTCTTT. Encoded protein: CASSLMGEPMNTEAFF.

This chain links TRBV7-3 with TRBJ1-6; 7 nucleotides match TRBD1. The germline CDR1 and CDR2 sequences are SGHTA and FQGTGA. This CDR3 is built from 14 residues. J lost 7 bases, V lost 5 bases, and 5 bases had no gene match. CDR3 protein: CASSAGTENSPLHF. The CDR3 DNA is TGTGCCAGCAGCGCCGGGACAGAAAATTCACCCCTCCACTTT.

The rearrangement links TRBV13 to TRBJ2-7; 8 nucleotides agree with TRBD1. Looked up from germline, CDR1 is PRHDT and CDR2 is FYEKMQ (reference sequence). This CDR3 contains 15 residues. The V gene end was trimmed by 4 bases and the J gene end by 1 base; junction bases not matched to a gene: 6. The DNA for the CDR3 is TGTGCCAGCAGCTCCGACAGGGGCAAATCCTACGAGCAGTACTTC. Its protein is CASSSDRGKSYEQYF. Together with reference TRBV13 and TRBJ2-7, the CDR3 gives the full variable domain: AAGVIQSPRHLIKEKRETATLKCYPIPRHDTVYWYQQGPGQDPQFLISFYEKMQSDKGSIPDRFSAQQFSDYHSELNMSSLELGDSALYFCASSSDRGKSYEQYFGPGTRLTVT.

The genes are TRBV6-6 and TRBJ1-5; D is perhaps TRBD1 (6 bases). Trimming removed 0 bases at V and 6 bases at J, with 9 bases between. This CDR3 comprises 14 residues. Germline CDR1 and CDR2: MNHNY and SVGAGI (reference sequence). The CDR3 sequence is CASSYSEQGQPQHF. Written as DNA, the CDR3 is TGTGCCAGCAGTTACTCTGAACAGGGTCAGCCCCAGCATTTT.

In its sample, this clone was seen a few times. The chain combines TRBV10-3 with TRBJ2-1, with 9 bases identical to TRBD2. After removal of 6 bases from V and 5 bases from J, the junction contained 5 bases not matched to a gene. Germline V gene data show CDR1 as ENHRY and CDR2 as SYGVKD. The CDR3 sequence is 14 residues long. The CDR3 spells CAISTTSGNNEQFF. Here the CDR3 DNA reads TGTGCCATCAGCACGACTAGCGGCAACAATGAGCAGTTCTTC.

V gene TRBV5-1 combines with J gene TRBJ2-7; D possibly corresponds to TRBD2 (5 bases). Looked up from germline, CDR1 is SGHRS and CDR2 is YFSETQ. V lost 3 bases and J 0 bases, leaving 10 bases between the germline ends. This CDR3 is built from 14 residues. DNA for the CDR3: TGCGCCAGCAGCTGGGGTCGGGGCTCCTACGAGCAGTACTTC. Amino acids: CASSWGRGSYEQYF. The full variable domain, its missing parts supplied by reference TRBV5-1 and TRBJ2-7, is KAGVTQTPRYLIKTRGQQVTLSCSPISGHRSVSWYQQTPGQGLQFLFEYFSETQRNKGNFPGRFSGRQFSNSRSEMNVSTLELGDSALYLCASSWGRGSYEQYFGPGTRLTVT.

The rearrangement uses TRBV29-1 and TRBJ1-2; 8 bases are a match to TRBD1. V trimming: 6 bases; J trimming: 7 bases; junction bases outside the gene matches: 10. The germline CDR1 and CDR2 sequences are SQVTM and ANQGSEA. The CDR3 runs 13 residues. CDR3 sequence: CSVPSRGQGGYTF. CDR3 coding DNA: TGCAGCGTCCCGTCCAGGGGGCAGGGTGGCTACACCTTC.

This sequence joins TRBV11-2 and TRBJ1-2, with 8 bases aligning to TRBD1. The length of the CDR3 is 16 residues. V lost 0 bases, J lost 6 bases, and 9 bases stayed unmatched. CDR1 SGHAT and CDR2 FQNNGV come from the germline V gene. Written as DNA, the CDR3 is TGTGCCAGCAGCTTAGAGCAGGGGGCGAATCTCGATGGCTACACCTTC. This encodes CASSLEQGANLDGYTF.

V usage is TRBV4-1 and J usage is TRBJ2-5, with a weak D call TRBD1 (5 bases). CDR1 is MGHRA and CDR2 is YSYEKL in the germline V gene. The CDR3 spans 13 residues. The V gene lost 1 base and the J gene lost 5 bases, with 8 bases spanning the gap. The CDR3 nucleotides read TGCGCCAGCAGCCAAGGGACAAGGGAGACCCAGTACTTC. This encodes CASSQGTRETQYF.

V usage is TRBV4-1 and J usage is TRBJ1-6; no clear D. Trimming shortened V by 2 bases and J by 0 bases, and 5 bases separated the two germline ends. CDR3 length: 15 amino acids. Germline assignment: CDR1 MGHRA and CDR2 YSYEKL. DNA of the CDR3: TGCGCCAGCAGCCAACTCAGCTCCTATAATTCACCCCTCCACTTT. Its translation is CASSQLSSYNSPLHF.

The V call is TRBV28, the J call TRBJ1-6; 12 nucleotides align to TRBD1. The V gene end was trimmed by 2 bases and the J gene end by 14 bases; junction bases not matched to a gene: 13. Germline assignment: CDR1 MDHEN and CDR2 SYDVKM. This CDR3 has 17 residues. CDR3 bases: TGTGCCAGCAGTTTAGAACCCCGGGACAGGGGGCCGTCGTCCCTCCACTTT. Protein: CASSLEPRDRGPSSLHF.

The rearrangement joins TRBV5-1 to TRBJ2-6; 8 nucleotides align to TRBD1. Germline CDR1 is SGHRS and CDR2 is YFSETQ. The V and J ends lost 3 bases and 2 bases, in that order; junction bases with no gene match: 4. The CDR3 sequence is 16 residues long. This chain's CDR3 is CASSSVQGAGANVLTF. DNA of the CDR3: TGCGCCAGCAGCTCTGTACAGGGGGCTGGGGCCAACGTCCTGACTTTC. The full variable domain, rest sourced from reference TRBV5-1 and TRBJ2-6, is KAGVTQTPRYLIKTRGQQVTLSCSPISGHRSVSWYQQTPGQGLQFLFEYFSETQRNKGNFPGRFSGRQFSNSRSEMNVSTLELGDSALYLCASSSVQGAGANVLTFGAGSRLTVL.

This chain joins TRBV6-5 and TRBJ1-1, with no clear D. Per the germline V gene, CDR1 is MNHEY and CDR2 is SVGAGI. The CDR3 has 12 amino acids. V was clipped by 8 bases and J by 4 bases, with 11 bases between them. CDR3 region: CASGRVGTEAFF. CDR3 coding DNA: TGTGCCAGCGGTCGGGTGGGCACTGAAGCTTTCTTT.

The chain recombines TRBV13 with TRBJ2-6, with 10 bases matching TRBD2. J lost 0 bases, V lost 3 bases, and 11 bases had no gene match. This CDR3 region has 20 residues. The germline V gene has CDR1 PRHDT and CDR2 FYEKMQ (reference sequence). CDR3 in amino acids: CASSFSLAGYLPSGANVLTF. CDR3 in DNA: TGTGCCAGCAGCTTCTCACTAGCGGGGTACCTCCCCTCTGGGGCCAACGTCCTGACTTTC.

The chain recombines TRBV25-1 with TRBJ2-7; no reliable D call. V was trimmed by 5 bases and J by 2 bases, leaving 13 bases between them. There are 14 residues in the CDR3. The germline V gene encodes CDR1 MGHDK and CDR2 SYGVNS. The DNA for the CDR3 is TGTGCCAGCAGTCGTTCCGGTAGCCCCTACGAGCAGTACTTC. The encoded protein is CASSRSGSPYEQYF.

This chain links TRBV19 with TRBJ2-1; 13 bases match TRBD2. V lost 4 bases and J lost 4; bases outside the gene matches: 4. This CDR3 has 16 amino acids. Germline lookup yields CDR1 LNHDA and CDR2 SQIVND (reference sequence). CDR3 sequence: CASSTRLAGGYNEQFF. CDR3 sequence (DNA): TGTGCCAGTAGTACCAGACTAGCGGGGGGATACAATGAGCAGTTCTTC.

The J gene is TRBJ2-6, the V gene TRBV13, with 11 bases matching TRBD1. Trimming cost V 5 bases and J 0 bases; bases outside gene matches: 6. The CDR3 is 18 amino acids. Germline CDR1 PRHDT, CDR2 FYEKMQ (reference sequence). CDR3 protein: CASSRSGQGVSGANVLTF. As DNA, the CDR3 is TGTGCCAGCAGCCGATCGGGACAGGGGGTCTCTGGGGCCAACGTCCTGACTTTC.

The genes are TRBV5-6 and TRBJ2-7, with a possible D match to TRBD2 (5 bases). The ends were cut back, 0 bases at V and 7 bases at J, with 14 bases in the middle. Germline V gene sequence: CDR1 SGHDT, CDR2 YYEEEE. The CDR3 extends over 14 amino acids. The CDR3 nucleotides are TGTGCCAGCAGCTTGGGACAACTCCGGAGGGAGCAGTACTTC. Protein product: CASSLGQLRREQYF. Looking up the rest from reference TRBV5-6 and TRBJ2-7 gives the full variable domain: DAGVTQSPTHLIKTRGQQVTLRCSPKSGHDTVSWYQQALGQGPQFIFQYYEEEERQRGNFPDRFSGHQFPNYSSELNVNALLLGDSALYLCASSLGQLRREQYFGPGTRLTVT.

The chain employs TRBV19 and TRBJ2-7; perhaps TRBD1 as D (6 bases). Between the trimmed V and J ends, which lost 7 bases and 7 bases, there was a span of 17 bases. CDR3 length: 13 amino acids. The germline CDR1 and CDR2 sequences are LNHDA and SQIVND (reference sequence). DNA for the CDR3: TGTGCCAGTACCCCCCGGGACACCCGGGAGCAGTACTTC. Translating gives CASTPRDTREQYF.

V and J are TRBV4-1 and TRBJ2-3; D is unresolved. Germline V gives CDR1 MGHRA, CDR2 YSYEKL. The germline V and J ends were trimmed by 0 bases and 8 bases, with 9 bases remaining between them. This CDR3 is 13 amino acids long. CDR3: CASSQESRVTQYF. The CDR3 DNA sequence: TGCGCCAGCAGCCAAGAATCCCGGGTTACGCAGTATTTT.

This clone has only one observation. The CDR3 DNA follows: TGTGCCTGGAGTGTATCCGGCGGAACTGAGCAGTTCTTC. The encoded protein is CAWSVSGGTEQFF. V usage is TRBV30 and J usage is TRBJ2-1; D is ambiguous. The length of the CDR3 is 13 residues. Germline lookup yields CDR1 GTSNPN and CDR2 SVGIG (reference sequence). V lost 0 bases, J lost 9 bases, and 12 bases lay in between.

The chain is built from TRBV19 and TRBJ1-2, with TRBD1 matching 10 bases. Trimming took 2 bases from V and 5 from J; bases not matched to a gene: 11. The CDR3 is 17 residues long. The V gene's germline CDR1 is LNHDA and CDR2 SQIVND (reference sequence). CDR3 bases: TGTGCCAGTAGTATATCGGGACAGGGGTATAAGGGTTATGGCTACACCTTC. Translating gives CASSISGQGYKGYGYTF.

As DNA, the CDR3 is TGTGCCAGCAGCTTAGGGGGAGGCCCAACTGAAGCTTTCTTT. This translates into CASSLGGGPTEAFF. This chain uses TRBV7-3 with TRBJ1-1; D is possibly TRBD1 (5 bases). The CDR3 is made up of 14 amino acids. Germline V gene data show CDR1 as SGHTA and CDR2 as FQGTGA. V was shortened by 2 bases and J by 5 bases, with 12 bases between the two germline ends.

V gene TRBV29-1 combines with J gene TRBJ2-2, with D unclear. The germline CDR1 and CDR2 sequences are SQVTM and ANQGSEA. With 2 bases removed from V and 6 bases from J, the gap between germline ends came to 7 bases. The CDR3 loop spans 12 amino acids. The CDR3 region is CSVESTPGELFF. The CDR3 DNA is TGCAGCGTTGAAAGCACCCCCGGGGAGCTGTTTTTT.